This is a list of T cell receptor beta chains from one sample in a study of sequential checkpoint blockade in melanoma. Clones were read by immunoSEQ multiplex PCR, and TCRdb kept only the in-frame ones, dropping some. The sample includes around 15,000 clones, 85% to 95% of them seen just once. The sample in question was CD8+ T cells sorted from blood (inferred from file names), obtained from a patient given nivolumab and ipilimumab in sequence. All receptors derive from a human donor with melanoma. The CDR3 runs from the conserved cysteine through the conserved F or W. Each record gives: CDR3 protein, CDR3 DNA, J gene, clone size, D gene, CDR3 length, V gene. D genes are given only for firm matches. Clone size is stated in some rows and not others, as once, few, many or a class when expanded.

cdr3_aa: CASSQDVGGSEEAFF
cdr3_nt: TGCGCCAGCAGCCAAGATGTCGGGGGATCGGAGGAAGCTTTCTTT
j_call: TRBJ1-1
clone_size: .
d_call: .
cdr3_length: 15
v_call: TRBV4-3

cdr3_aa: CASSFSLDEQYF
cdr3_nt: TGTGCCAGCAGCTTTTCCCTTGACGAGCAGTACTTC
j_call: TRBJ2-7
clone_size: .
d_call: .
cdr3_length: 12
v_call: TRBV7-9

cdr3_aa: CASSPGLARYEQYF
cdr3_nt: TGTGCCAGCAGCCCGGGACTAGCGCGCTACGAGCAGTACTTC
j_call: TRBJ2-7
clone_size: .
d_call: TRBD2
cdr3_length: 14
v_call: TRBV28

cdr3_aa: CASSVFGDTMLYEQYF
cdr3_nt: TGTGCCAGCAGTGTTTTTGGGGACACTATGTTATACGAGCAGTACTTC
j_call: TRBJ2-7
clone_size: .
d_call: .
cdr3_length: 16
v_call: TRBV2

cdr3_aa: CASSEGPRATSSYEQYF
cdr3_nt: TGTGCCAGCAGCGAAGGCCCGAGAGCGACTAGCTCCTACGAGCAGTACTTC
j_call: TRBJ2-7
clone_size: once
d_call: .
cdr3_length: 17
v_call: TRBV9

cdr3_aa: CSVDSNLGEGDEQFF
cdr3_nt: TGCAGCGTTGATTCGAATTTGGGGGAGGGAGATGAGCAGTTCTTC
j_call: TRBJ2-1
clone_size: .
d_call: TRBD2
cdr3_length: 15
v_call: TRBV29-1

cdr3_aa: CASSFRDRDLRGTEAFF
cdr3_nt: TGTGCCAGCAGTTTCCGGGACAGGGACCTTAGAGGGACTGAAGCTTTCTTT
j_call: TRBJ1-1
clone_size: .
d_call: TRBD1
cdr3_length: 17
v_call: TRBV27

cdr3_aa: CAWRRTGNYGYTF
cdr3_nt: TGTGCCTGGAGGAGGACAGGGAACTATGGCTACACCTTC
j_call: TRBJ1-2
clone_size: .
d_call: TRBD1
cdr3_length: 13
v_call: TRBV30

cdr3_aa: CASSLGRDKPYEQYF
cdr3_nt: TGTGCCAGCAGTTTAGGCAGGGACAAACCCTACGAGCAGTACTTC
j_call: TRBJ2-7
clone_size: few
d_call: .
cdr3_length: 15
v_call: TRBV28

cdr3_aa: CASRPPTIDEHRGFYEQYF
cdr3_nt: TGTGCCAGCAGACCACCCACGATAGATGAGCACAGGGGGTTCTACGAGCAGTACTTC
j_call: TRBJ2-7
clone_size: .
d_call: TRBD1
cdr3_length: 19
v_call: TRBV7-9

cdr3_aa: CASSPRGFSYEQYF
cdr3_nt: TGTGCCAGCAGCCCCAGGGGGTTCTCCTACGAGCAGTACTTC
j_call: TRBJ2-7
clone_size: .
d_call: TRBD1
cdr3_length: 14
v_call: TRBV6-1

cdr3_aa: CASSLGDTNTEAFF
cdr3_nt: TGTGCCAGCAGCTTGGGGGACACAAACACTGAAGCTTTCTTT
j_call: TRBJ1-1
clone_size: .
d_call: .
cdr3_length: 14
v_call: TRBV5-4

cdr3_aa: CASSLERDNSYEQYF
cdr3_nt: TGTGCCAGCAGCTTAGAGCGGGACAATTCCTACGAGCAGTACTTC
j_call: TRBJ2-7
clone_size: .
d_call: .
cdr3_length: 15
v_call: TRBV7-2

cdr3_aa: CASSESWRNYEQYF
cdr3_nt: TGTGCCAGCAGTGAATCTTGGCGGAACTACGAGCAGTACTTC
j_call: TRBJ2-7
clone_size: .
d_call: .
cdr3_length: 14
v_call: TRBV6-1

cdr3_aa: CASSSDRKSNGYTF
cdr3_nt: TGTGCCAGCAGTTCAGACAGGAAAAGCAATGGCTACACCTTC
j_call: TRBJ1-2
clone_size: .
d_call: .
cdr3_length: 14
v_call: TRBV2

cdr3_aa: CASSGSLAGNTEAFF
cdr3_nt: TGCGCCAGCAGCGGGTCGCTAGCGGGGAACACTGAAGCTTTCTTT
j_call: TRBJ1-1
clone_size: .
d_call: .
cdr3_length: 15
v_call: TRBV5-1

cdr3_aa: CASRSLGNTIYF
cdr3_nt: TGTGCCAGCAGAAGCCTTGGAAACACCATATATTTT
j_call: TRBJ1-3
clone_size: .
d_call: .
cdr3_length: 12
v_call: TRBV27

cdr3_aa: CASSQTNADTEAFF
cdr3_nt: TGTGCCAGCAGCCAGACCAATGCGGACACTGAAGCTTTCTTT
j_call: TRBJ1-1
clone_size: .
d_call: .
cdr3_length: 14
v_call: TRBV2

cdr3_aa: CASQSDMNTEAFF
cdr3_nt: TGTGCCAGCCAGTCAGACATGAACACTGAAGCTTTCTTT
j_call: TRBJ1-1
clone_size: .
d_call: .
cdr3_length: 13
v_call: TRBV14

cdr3_aa: CASSVGVGQGQEKLFF
cdr3_nt: TGTGCCAGCAGCGTAGGGGTGGGACAGGGACAGGAAAAACTGTTTTTT
j_call: TRBJ1-4
clone_size: .
d_call: TRBD1
cdr3_length: 16
v_call: TRBV9

cdr3_aa: CASRGQGYTEAFF
cdr3_nt: TGTGCCAGCAGGGGACAGGGTTACACTGAAGCTTTCTTT
j_call: TRBJ1-1
clone_size: .
d_call: TRBD1
cdr3_length: 13
v_call: TRBV2

cdr3_aa: CAIWGDSSYEQYF
cdr3_nt: TGTGCCATCTGGGGGGACAGCTCCTACGAGCAGTACTTC
j_call: TRBJ2-7
clone_size: .
d_call: .
cdr3_length: 13
v_call: TRBV10-3

cdr3_aa: CASSPSGQPQHF
cdr3_nt: TGTGCCAGCAGTCCCTCGGGGCAGCCCCAGCATTTT
j_call: TRBJ1-5
clone_size: .
d_call: .
cdr3_length: 12
v_call: TRBV28

cdr3_aa: CASSPDAGLPYDGYTF
cdr3_nt: TGTGCCAGCAGCCCTGACGCGGGACTTCCTTATGATGGCTACACCTTC
j_call: TRBJ1-2
clone_size: .
d_call: .
cdr3_length: 16
v_call: TRBV7-2

cdr3_aa: CASSLTGPTPPQHF
cdr3_nt: TGTGCCAGTAGCCTAACAGGGCCCACCCCGCCCCAGCATTTT
j_call: TRBJ1-5
clone_size: .
d_call: .
cdr3_length: 14
v_call: TRBV19

cdr3_aa: CSGLSSGNTIYF
cdr3_nt: TGCAGCGGTCTCAGCTCTGGAAACACCATATATTTT
j_call: TRBJ1-3
clone_size: .
d_call: .
cdr3_length: 12
v_call: TRBV29-1

cdr3_aa: CASSPVSGGDGTDTQYF
cdr3_nt: TGTGCCAGCTCACCGGTTTCAGGGGGAGACGGCACAGATACGCAGTATTTT
j_call: TRBJ2-3
clone_size: .
d_call: TRBD1
cdr3_length: 17
v_call: TRBV18

cdr3_aa: CASSYSTGLINEKLFF
cdr3_nt: TGTGCCAGCAGTTACTCCACGGGACTAATAAATGAAAAACTGTTTTTT
j_call: TRBJ1-4
clone_size: .
d_call: .
cdr3_length: 16
v_call: TRBV6-5

cdr3_aa: CASSWRGRGETEAFF
cdr3_nt: TGCGCCAGCAGCTGGAGGGGCAGGGGGGAAACTGAAGCTTTCTTT
j_call: TRBJ1-1
clone_size: few
d_call: TRBD1
cdr3_length: 15
v_call: TRBV4-1

cdr3_aa: CASSFGGLADQFF
cdr3_nt: TGCGCCAGCAGCTTTGGGGGACTAGCGGATCAGTTCTTC
j_call: TRBJ2-1
clone_size: .
d_call: TRBD2
cdr3_length: 13
v_call: TRBV5-1

cdr3_aa: CASSYSLVDGYTF
cdr3_nt: TGTGCCAGCAGTTACTCTCTAGTTGATGGCTACACCTTC
j_call: TRBJ1-2
clone_size: .
d_call: .
cdr3_length: 13
v_call: TRBV6-5

cdr3_aa: CASSLSPGTRQDEQYF
cdr3_nt: TGTGCCAGCAGTTTGTCTCCCGGGACAAGGCAAGACGAGCAGTACTTC
j_call: TRBJ2-7
clone_size: .
d_call: .
cdr3_length: 16
v_call: TRBV27

cdr3_aa: CASSPSGQGGTEAFF
cdr3_nt: TGTGCCAGCAGTCCCTCGGGCCAGGGAGGGACTGAAGCTTTCTTT
j_call: TRBJ1-1
clone_size: .
d_call: .
cdr3_length: 15
v_call: TRBV28

cdr3_aa: CASSLETQPNYGYTF
cdr3_nt: TGTGCCAGCAGCTTGGAAACACAGCCTAACTATGGCTACACCTTC
j_call: TRBJ1-2
clone_size: .
d_call: .
cdr3_length: 15
v_call: TRBV5-4

cdr3_aa: CASSVGGAASYEQYF
cdr3_nt: TGTGCCAGCAGCGTTGGAGGCGCAGCCTCCTACGAGCAGTACTTC
j_call: TRBJ2-7
clone_size: .
d_call: .
cdr3_length: 15
v_call: TRBV9

cdr3_aa: CASSLQWAQNYGYTF
cdr3_nt: TGTGCCAGCAGTTTACAATGGGCTCAGAACTATGGCTACACCTTC
j_call: TRBJ1-2
clone_size: .
d_call: .
cdr3_length: 15
v_call: TRBV27

cdr3_aa: CASSDGQGDQPQHF
cdr3_nt: TGTGCCAGCAGCGATGGACAGGGCGATCAGCCCCAGCATTTT
j_call: TRBJ1-5
clone_size: .
d_call: TRBD1
cdr3_length: 14
v_call: TRBV5-8

cdr3_aa: CCVEGGTSYEQYF
cdr3_nt: TGCTGCGTGGAGGGAGGGACCTCCTACGAGCAGTACTTC
j_call: TRBJ2-7
clone_size: few
d_call: TRBD2
cdr3_length: 13
v_call: TRBV29-1

cdr3_aa: CASSQWAFSGANVLTF
cdr3_nt: TGTGCCAGTAGTCAATGGGCTTTCTCTGGGGCCAACGTCCTGACTTTC
j_call: TRBJ2-6
clone_size: .
d_call: .
cdr3_length: 16
v_call: TRBV19

cdr3_aa: CASSTEGFRNTIYF
cdr3_nt: TGTGCCAGCAGTACTGAGGGCTTTAGGAACACCATATATTTT
j_call: TRBJ1-3
clone_size: .
d_call: .
cdr3_length: 14
v_call: TRBV9

cdr3_aa: CATCRGQGYTGELFF
cdr3_nt: TGTGCCACCTGTCGGGGACAGGGGTACACCGGGGAGCTGTTTTTT
j_call: TRBJ2-2
clone_size: .
d_call: TRBD1
cdr3_length: 15
v_call: TRBV19

cdr3_aa: CASSPIGDHYGYTF
cdr3_nt: TGTGCCAGCAGCCCAATAGGGGATCACTATGGCTACACCTTC
j_call: TRBJ1-2
clone_size: .
d_call: .
cdr3_length: 14
v_call: TRBV5-6

cdr3_aa: CASSSTGDEQYF
cdr3_nt: TGTGCCAGCAGTTCGACAGGGGACGAGCAGTACTTC
j_call: TRBJ2-7
clone_size: .
d_call: TRBD1
cdr3_length: 12
v_call: TRBV28

cdr3_aa: CASSHRDRPYEQYF
cdr3_nt: TGTGCCAGCTCACACCGGGACAGACCCTACGAGCAGTACTTC
j_call: TRBJ2-7
clone_size: .
d_call: TRBD1
cdr3_length: 14
v_call: TRBV18

cdr3_aa: CASSYSTGGNEAFF
cdr3_nt: TGTGCCAGCAGTTACTCGACAGGGGGGAATGAAGCTTTCTTT
j_call: TRBJ1-1
clone_size: .
d_call: TRBD1
cdr3_length: 14
v_call: TRBV6-6

cdr3_aa: CASSGRQGASTEAFF
cdr3_nt: TGCGCCAGCAGCGGACGACAGGGGGCGAGTACTGAAGCTTTCTTT
j_call: TRBJ1-1
clone_size: .
d_call: TRBD1
cdr3_length: 15
v_call: TRBV4-1

cdr3_aa: CASSEALLVYGYTF
cdr3_nt: TGTGCCAGCAGTGAGGCTCTTCTCGTATATGGCTACACCTTC
j_call: TRBJ1-2
clone_size: .
d_call: .
cdr3_length: 14
v_call: TRBV6-6

cdr3_aa: CASSLTESGANVLTF
cdr3_nt: TGTGCCAGCAGCTTAACCGAGTCTGGGGCCAACGTCCTGACTTTC
j_call: TRBJ2-6
clone_size: .
d_call: .
cdr3_length: 15
v_call: TRBV11-1

cdr3_aa: CASSLALQGGGSPLHF
cdr3_nt: TGCGCCAGCAGCTTGGCCTTACAGGGAGGGGGTTCACCCCTCCACTTT
j_call: TRBJ1-6
clone_size: .
d_call: .
cdr3_length: 16
v_call: TRBV5-1